The next 18 T cell receptor beta chains were all read from a single sample in a study of tumor and adjacent non-tumor tissue in lung cancer. The template was RNA from unsorted bulk tissue. A modified ARM-PCR protocol with three rounds of nested PCR amplified TCRbeta. TCRdb recomputed calls from the multiplex PCR reads with MiXCR, one row per CDR3 protein. The sample yields under 100,000 distinct CDR3 sequences, around 70% seen once. The sample consisted of lung tumor tissue. All receptors come from a woman between 65 and 79 years old with non-small cell lung cancer.

A note on this clonotype: The junction does not match germline at one end; this may be a read error. The rearrangement joins TRBV11-2 to TRBJ2-3; D might be TRBD1 (5 bases). Per germline, CDR1 SGHAT and CDR2 FQNNGV. The CDR3 totals 14 residues. CDR3 loop: CASSLSRKTDTQYF. In DNA, the CDR3 is TGTGCCAGCAGCCTCAGCAGAAAGACAGATACGCAGTACTTT.

With respect to this clonotype: A read error may produce the germline difference seen at one junction end. This chain links TRBV29-1 with TRBJ2-1, with 8 bases identical to TRBD1. The germline gives CDR1 SQVTM, CDR2 ANQGSEA. The CDR3 is 14 amino acids. DNA of the CDR3: TGCTGCGTTAATCTCGGACAGGGAAGAAATGAGCATTTCTTC. Protein sequence: CCVNLGQGRNEHFF.

This clonotype was observed many times. The V and J genes are TRBV7-8 and TRBJ1-3; D not resolved. Germline-derived CDR1 and CDR2 are SGHVS and FQNEAQ. The CDR3 is 14 amino acids. Trimming removed 5 bases from V and 2 bases from J, with 10 bases in between. CDR3 nucleotide sequence: TGTGCCAGCAGCGGTAGGGTGGCTGGAAACACCATATATTTT. It codes for CASSGRVAGNTIYF.

This clonotype was seen just once. The conserved final phenylalanine or tryptophan is absent from the CDR3, which likely points to a read error. This chain connects TRBV5-1 to TRBJ2-1; either TRBD1 or TRBD2 may fit D (5 bases each). Looked up from germline, CDR1 is SGHRS and CDR2 is YFSETQ. The length of the CDR3 is 15 residues. In nucleotides, the CDR3 is TGCGCCAACAGCTCCGGGATAGGGGCCTACAATGAGCAGTTCCTC. Its translation is CANSSGIGAYNEQFL.

As regards this clonotype: The junction shows a germline mismatch at one end, possibly a read error. The rearrangement links TRBV29-1 to TRBJ1-4; TRBD1 agrees at 7 bases. This CDR3 has 14 residues. Germline lookup yields CDR1 SQVTM and CDR2 ANQGSEA. The CDR3, as DNA: TGCCGCGTCGGTCAGGGGGGGACTAACGAAAAACTGTTTTTT. This codes for CRVGQGGTNEKLFF.

This clonotype was recorded at least ten times. The chain employs TRBV6-5 and TRBJ2-1; 10 bases align to TRBD1. Looked up from germline, CDR1 is MNHEY and CDR2 is SVGAGI. J was trimmed by 3 bases and V by 6 bases; bases with no gene match: 5. CDR3 length: 15 residues. CDR3 sequence reads: CASRLGTGVYNEQFF. The CDR3 DNA reads as TGTGCCAGCAGGCTCGGGACAGGGGTCTACAATGAGCAGTTCTTC.

This clonotype was counted at least ten times. The CDR3 DNA reads TGCGCCAGCAGCCATACAGGACTAGCGGGCCATCACAATGAGCAGTTCTTC. Amino acids: CASSHTGLAGHHNEQFF. This chain joins TRBV4-1 and TRBJ2-1; 11 nucleotides match TRBD2. This CDR3 spans 17 amino acids. Germline V gives CDR1 MGHRA, CDR2 YSYEKL. With 3 bases clipped from V and 5 bases from J, the junction kept 9 bases outside the gene matches.

This clonotype was detected many times. This chain joins TRBV10-3 and TRBJ2-1, with no clear D. Between the trimmed V and J ends, which lost 0 bases and 7 bases, there was a span of 7 bases. Germline lookup yields CDR1 ENHRY and CDR2 SYGVKD. The CDR3 extends over 13 amino acids. CDR3 DNA sequence: TGTGCCATCAGTGAGTCTGAAGGGAATGAGCAGTTCTTC. Amino acids: CAISESEGNEQFF.

This clonotype was observed a handful of times. This sequence joins TRBV12-3 or TRBV12-4 and TRBJ1-5; D call uncertain. The CDR3 totals 17 residues. Between the trimmed V and J ends, which lost 3 bases and 3 bases, there was a span of 18 bases. CDR3 sequence reads: CASSFIIVQADNQPQHF. As DNA, the CDR3 is TGTGCCAGCAGTTTTATTATAGTTCAGGCGGACAATCAGCCCCAGCATTTT.

Concerning this clonotype: A much more abundant neighbour one base away suggests this may be a read error. The CDR3 sequence: CASSLDYREQLF. The CDR3 region has the DNA TGCGCCAGCAGCTTAGACTACAGGGAGCAGCTCTTC. The chain employs TRBV5-1 and TRBJ2-1; maybe TRBD1 (6 bases). This CDR3 is 12 amino acids long. The V gene's germline CDR1 is SGHRS and CDR2 YFSETQ. Drawing the rest from reference TRBV5-1 and TRBJ2-1, the complete variable domain is KAGVTQTPRYLIKTRGQQVTLSCSPISGHRSVSWYQQTPGQGLQFLFEYFSETQRNKGNFPGRFSGRQFSNSRSEMNVSTLELGDSALYLCASSLDYREQLFGPGTRLTVL.

Comments on this clonotype: The junction departs from the called germline gene at one end, perhaps through a read error. The rearrangement uses TRBV14 and TRBJ1-2; maybe TRBD1 (6 bases). Germline V gene data show CDR1 as SGHDN and CDR2 as FVKESK. The CDR3 contains 14 residues. The CDR3 DNA follows: TGTGCCATCTACCCCAGGGGCCTTTATGAGGGCTACATCTTC. Translation gives CAIYPRGLYEGYIF.

The CDR3 region has the DNA TGTGCCAGCAGCTTAGACGGAGCGGGAGGTGTTGATGGTCAGTTCTTC. It codes for CASSLDGAGGVDGQFF. The J gene is TRBJ2-1, the V gene TRBV11-1; 9 nucleotides line up with TRBD2. The CDR3 is 16 residues long. V shed 1 base, J shed 13 bases, and the junction held 14 bases outside the gene matches. Per germline, CDR1 SGHAT and CDR2 FQDESV (reference sequence).

On this clonotype itself: An end of the junction does not agree with germline; a read error may underlie this. V and J are TRBV4-1 and TRBJ2-5; TRBD2 matches at 10 bases. There are 18 residues in the CDR3. Germline CDR1 reads MGHRA; CDR2 reads YSYEKL. In DNA, the CDR3 is TGCTCCAGCAGCGCTCCGGGACTAGCGAAAAAAAACCAAGAGACTCAGTACTTC. Translation gives CSSSAPGLAKKNQETQYF.

The chain employs TRBV12-3 or TRBV12-4 and TRBJ2-7; 9 bases are shared with TRBD1. The CDR3 is made up of 15 amino acids. After removal of 4 bases from V and 4 bases from J, the junction contained 8 bases not matched to a gene. CDR3 amino acids: CASSSNRGPKYEQYF. The CDR3 bases are TGTGCCAGCAGTTCTAACAGGGGGCCCAAGTACGAGCAGTACTTC.

In the case of this clonotype: Germline is not matched at one junction end, which may reflect a read error. This chain links TRBV6-1 with TRBJ2-5, with 7 bases lining up with TRBD2. Germline lookup yields CDR1 MNHNS and CDR2 SASEGT. The CDR3 is 16 amino acids. The CDR3 is CASSEASGRARETQYF. The DNA of the CDR3 is TGTGCCAGCAGTGAAGCGAGTGGGAGGGCGAGGGAGACACAGTACTTC.

This clonotype was detected once. The chain employs TRBV4-2 and TRBJ2-2; D call uncertain. Germline V CDR1 and CDR2: LGHNA, YNFKEQ. V was trimmed by 5 bases and J by 0 bases, leaving 10 bases between them. The CDR3 has 15 amino acids. The CDR3 region has the DNA TGTGCCAGCAGCTCCAAGACGGCGAACACCGGGGAGCTGTTTTTT. As protein: CASSSKTANTGELFF.

A word on this clonotype: A much larger clone lies a single base off, so this may be a read error. The CDR3 nucleotides are TGTGCCGGCAGCTTGGGGGACAGGGGGCACAGCACTGAAGCTTTCTTT. Translating it yields CAGSLGDRGHSTEAFF. The genes are TRBV5-4 and TRBJ1-1; 12 positions match TRBD1. Germline V CDR1 and CDR2: SGHNT, YYREEE (reference sequence). The CDR3 has 16 amino acids. Together with reference TRBV5-4 and TRBJ1-1, the CDR3 gives the full variable domain: ETGVTQSPTHLIKTRGQQVTLRCSSQSGHNTVSWYQQALGQGPQFIFQYYREEENGRGNFPPRFSGLQFPNYSSELNVNALELDDSALYLCAGSLGDRGHSTEAFFGQGTRLTVV.

This clonotype was recorded at least ten times. The chain has TRBV28 and TRBJ1-6, with D uncertain. V lost 5 bases and J 7 bases, leaving 15 bases between the germline ends. The germline V gene encodes CDR1 MDHEN and CDR2 SYDVKM. CDR3 length equals 15 residues. CDR3 sequence (DNA): TGTGCCAGCAGTCCACCGACGGCGGGGAATTCACCCCTCCACTTT. It is translated as CASSPPTAGNSPLHF.